This T cell receptor beta chain was recovered during a study of blood T cell repertoires in COVID-19. Study at large: The cDNA or gDNA used as material had been derived from T cells, B-cell-depleted T cells, or PBMCs.

All enrollees were about 18 to 89 years old and from 20 to 30 US areas. The recovered donors of Cohort 3 showed two negative PCRs, clearance, or symptom resolution. The CDR3 runs to 14 residues. V lost 3 bases and J lost 1, with 7 bases in between. Germline CDR1 MGHRA, CDR2 YSYEKL. Sequencing used immunoSEQ multiplex PCR; TCRdb keeps in-frame clones, though not all of them. Of 300,000 to 450,000 clones listed, approximately 90% are singletons. The TCR sequence derives from a man aged 18 to 30 who had recovered from COVID-19. The V and J genes are TRBV4-1 and TRBJ1-5, with D tentatively TRBD1 (5 bases). Sequenced sample: PBMCs or T cells enriched from blood (not recorded which). The CDR3 loop reads CASSQGGSNQPQHF. CDR3 nucleotides: TGCGCCAGCAGCCAGGGGGGAAGCAATCAGCCCCAGCATTTT.